Listed below are T cell receptor beta chains from one sample, sequenced in a study of shared clonotypes between healthy human individuals. The repertoire was sequenced with immunoSEQ multiplex PCR; TCRdb's copy has only in-frame clones and lacks some. The sample records about 1.5 million clones, around 95% being singletons. The sequenced sample was naive CD4+ T cells sorted from blood. These receptors were collected from a man between 25 and 39 years old in good health. Each CDR3 is given with its conserved first and last residue. A D gene is named only where the DNA matches it firmly. Clone size is stated in some rows and not others, as once, few, many or a class when expanded.

CASSLKGGYYGYTF	TGTGCCAGCAGTCTGAAAGGAGGATACTATGGCTACACCTTC	NA	NA	TRBJ1-2	TRBV5-6
CASSLDSNQPQHF	TGTGCCAGCAGCTTAGACAGCAATCAGCCCCAGCATTTT	few	NA	TRBJ1-5	TRBV7-2
CASSPPGQYNEQFF	TGCGCCAGCAGCCCACCTGGACAGTACAATGAGCAGTTCTTC	NA	NA	TRBJ2-1	TRBV5-1
CASSDYRDRTANTGELFF	TGCGCCAGCAGCGATTATCGGGACAGAACCGCGAACACCGGGGAGCTGTTTTTT	NA	TRBD1	TRBJ2-2	TRBV5-1
CASSSGTSGSLFIF	TGTGCCAGCTCATCCGGGACTAGCGGGAGTCTCTTTATCTTC	NA	TRBD2	TRBJ2-7	TRBV18
CASSLTQRRTSTDTQYF	TGTGCCAGCAGCTTGACACAGCGGAGAACTAGCACAGATACGCAGTATTTT	NA	NA	TRBJ2-3	TRBV5-5
CASSDGFSNQPQHF	TGTGCCAGCAGTGACGGGTTTAGCAATCAGCCCCAGCATTTT	NA	NA	TRBJ1-5	TRBV6-5
CASSKSPGGEQYF	TGTGCCAGCAGCAAAAGCCCTGGGGGTGAGCAGTACTTC	NA	NA	TRBJ2-7	TRBV11-3
CASSLAGAGSYNEQFF	TGTGCCAGCAGCTTAGCGGGGGCAGGGTCCTACAATGAGCAGTTCTTC	NA	NA	TRBJ2-1	TRBV7-2
CASSMGGQGGYGYTF	TGTGCCAGTAGTATGGGTGGACAAGGGGGATATGGCTACACCTTC	NA	NA	TRBJ1-2	TRBV19
CSVEDKGRSFF	TGCAGCGTTGAAGACAAGGGTCGGTCTTTCTTT	NA	NA	TRBJ1-1	TRBV29-1
CASNSRDRVGHEQFF	TGTGCCAGCAATTCCCGGGACAGGGTTGGCCATGAGCAGTTCTTC	NA	TRBD1	TRBJ2-1	TRBV6-1
CASSYLGELSYEQYF	TGTGCCAGCAGCTACCTGGGCGAGCTGTCCTACGAGCAGTACTTC	NA	NA	TRBJ2-7	TRBV28
CASSYYQDGRNQPQHF	TGTGCCAGCAGCTATTATCAGGACGGACGCAATCAGCCCCAGCATTTT	NA	NA	TRBJ1-5	TRBV5-5
CASSQVGTRGSTDTQYF	TGTGCCAGCAGCCAAGTAGGGACTAGGGGTTCCACAGATACGCAGTATTTT	NA	TRBD2	TRBJ2-3	TRBV4-2
CASTPEEGNTQYF	TGTGCCAGCACCCCAGAAGAGGGGAATACGCAGTATTTT	NA	NA	TRBJ2-3	TRBV21-1
CASRVGAGTNEQFF	TGTGCCAGCAGGGTCGGGGCGGGTACCAATGAGCAGTTCTTC	NA	NA	TRBJ2-1	TRBV7-9
CASSDSAGYGYTF	TGTGCCAGCAGTGACTCTGCAGGCTATGGCTACACCTTC	NA	NA	TRBJ1-2	TRBV6-4
CATLWYRTNEQFF	TGTGCCACCCTCTGGTATAGGACTAATGAGCAGTTCTTC	NA	NA	TRBJ2-1	TRBV6-5
CASGSGSSYEQYF	TGTGCCAGCGGCAGCGGGAGCTCCTACGAGCAGTACTTC	NA	TRBD2	TRBJ2-7	TRBV28
CASSVVEGTPQFF	TGTGCCAGCAGCGTAGTTGAGGGAACCCCGCAGTTCTTC	NA	NA	TRBJ2-1	TRBV9
CASSYSSQVGNQPQHF	TGTGCCAGCAGTTACTCGAGTCAGGTCGGCAATCAGCCCCAGCATTTT	NA	NA	TRBJ1-5	TRBV6-6
CASSRDRVSGNTIYF	TGTGCCAGCAGCCGGGACAGGGTCTCTGGAAACACCATATATTTT	NA	TRBD1	TRBJ1-3	TRBV2
CASSLRLAGQETQYF	TGTGCCAGCAGCTTGCGACTAGCGGGACAAGAGACCCAGTACTTC	NA	TRBD2	TRBJ2-5	TRBV5-4
CASSLGSTSGLSSYEQYF	TGCGCCAGCAGCCTGGGAAGCACTAGCGGGCTAAGCTCCTACGAGCAGTACTTC	NA	TRBD2	TRBJ2-7	TRBV5-1
CASSLVVLRANYNEQFF	TGTGCCAGCAGCTTAGTCGTACTCAGGGCGAACTACAATGAGCAGTTCTTC	NA	NA	TRBJ2-1	TRBV7-8
CASSSAGLRETQYF	TGTGCCAGCAGCTCCGCCGGTCTACGAGAGACCCAGTACTTC	NA	NA	TRBJ2-5	TRBV5-4
CASSPTGQVDEAFF	TGTGCCAGCTCACCGACCGGACAGGTCGACGAAGCTTTCTTT	NA	TRBD1	TRBJ1-1	TRBV18
CASTHFGAERYEQYF	TGTGCCAGCACTCATTTCGGGGCTGAACGCTACGAGCAGTACTTC	NA	NA	TRBJ2-7	TRBV27
CASSPGQGGILPYEQYF	TGTGCCAGCTCACCGGGACAGGGAGGGATCCTTCCCTACGAGCAGTACTTC	NA	TRBD1	TRBJ2-7	TRBV18
CASSVEMNTEAFF	TGTGCCAGTAGCGTAGAGATGAACACTGAAGCTTTCTTT	NA	NA	TRBJ1-1	TRBV9
CASILRDTQYF	TGTGCCAGCATCCTTCGAGATACGCAGTATTTT	NA	NA	TRBJ2-3	TRBV28
CASSPRVFHGYTF	TGTGCCAGCAGTCCCCGGGTGTTTCATGGCTACACCTTC	once	NA	TRBJ1-2	TRBV25-1
CASSRFSGGGSGANVLTF	TGTGCCAGCAGTCGTTTTAGCGGAGGGGGCTCTGGGGCCAACGTCCTGACTTTC	NA	NA	TRBJ2-6	TRBV27
CASSLLTAYYNEQFF	TGTGCCAGCAGTTTATTAACAGCCTACTACAATGAGCAGTTCTTC	NA	NA	TRBJ2-1	TRBV28
CASSEATARRGSVVISYNEQFF	TGTGCCAGCAGTGAAGCTACGGCGAGAAGGGGTAGTGTCGTGATCTCCTACAATGAGCAGTTCTTC	NA	NA	TRBJ2-1	TRBV6-1
CASSTPGIYTDTQYF	TGTGCCAGCAGCACTCCCGGAATTTACACAGATACGCAGTATTTT	NA	NA	TRBJ2-3	TRBV7-9
CASSLGHPPEQFF	TGTGCCAGCAGTTTGGGTCACCCCCCTGAGCAGTTCTTC	NA	NA	TRBJ2-1	TRBV6-6
CASSLPNIKETQYF	TGTGCCAGCAGCTTACCCAACATCAAAGAGACCCAGTACTTC	NA	NA	TRBJ2-5	TRBV7-6
CASSYSGTGDGEQYF	TGTGCCAGTAGTTACTCCGGGACAGGGGATGGGGAGCAGTACTTC	NA	TRBD1	TRBJ2-7	TRBV19
CASSRQGTDEETQYF	TGTGCCAGCAGCCGACAGGGGACCGACGAGGAGACCCAGTACTTC	NA	TRBD1	TRBJ2-5	TRBV5-4
CSVEAGGVQDTQYF	TGCAGCGTTGAAGCAGGGGGCGTGCAAGATACGCAGTATTTT	NA	TRBD1	TRBJ2-3	TRBV29-1
CASGTPGLTYEQYF	TGTGCCAGCGGGACGCCGGGACTAACCTACGAGCAGTACTTC	NA	TRBD2	TRBJ2-7	TRBV7-9
CASSVGSIWRGEQETQYF	TGTGCCAGCAGCGTAGGGTCGATTTGGCGGGGGGAACAAGAGACCCAGTACTTC	NA	TRBD2	TRBJ2-5	TRBV9
CASTRTSGSGDTQYF	TGCGCCAGCACTAGGACTAGCGGGAGCGGCGATACGCAGTATTTT	NA	TRBD2	TRBJ2-3	TRBV5-1
CASSARTGEAQPQHF	TGTGCCAGCAGTGCGAGGACAGGGGAAGCTCAGCCCCAGCATTTT	few	TRBD1	TRBJ1-5	TRBV6-5
CASSPGTSGNDEQFF	TGTGCCAGCAGCCCGGGGACTAGCGGGAACGATGAGCAGTTCTTC	NA	TRBD2	TRBJ2-1	TRBV7-3
CASSTSTANTEAFF	TGTGCCAGCAGCACCTCCACAGCGAACACTGAAGCTTTCTTT	NA	NA	TRBJ1-1	TRBV5-4
CASTYGDSNQPQHF	TGTGCCAGCACCTACGGGGATAGCAATCAGCCCCAGCATTTT	NA	NA	TRBJ1-5	TRBV6-6
CASTGSVLRSNQPQHF	TGTGCCAGTACCGGTTCGGTCCTCCGAAGCAATCAGCCCCAGCATTTT	NA	NA	TRBJ1-5	TRBV18
CASSQVLGNTEAFF	TGCGCCAGCAGCCAAGTGCTGGGGAACACTGAAGCTTTCTTT	NA	NA	TRBJ1-1	TRBV4-3
CASTWDRTKETQYF	TGCGCCAGCACTTGGGACAGGACAAAAGAGACCCAGTACTTC	NA	TRBD1	TRBJ2-5	TRBV10-2
CAWGGDGTGELFF	TGTGCCTGGGGGGGAGATGGCACCGGGGAGCTGTTTTTT	NA	TRBD2	TRBJ2-2	TRBV6-6
CASSGRAGGYEQYF	TGTGCCAGCAGTGGCCGGGCAGGAGGATACGAGCAGTACTTC	once	NA	TRBJ2-7	TRBV2